This T cell receptor beta chain was captured in a study of T cell changes during pregnancy in multiple sclerosis (dated by TCRdb to about 2019). Background for the entire study: The study looked at changes in the T cell repertoire across pregnancy in women with multiple sclerosis.

V lost 5 bases and J lost 4 bases, and the count of bases not matched to a germline gene is 8. CDR1 and CDR2 are drawn from the germline V gene: SGHAT, FQNNGV. Reading from cysteine to phenylalanine, the CDR3 counts 14 amino acids. Only the CDR3 region is kept as DNA, spanning 42 bases read in frame from base 1. Library method: the immunoSEQ multiplex PCR assay. TCRdb retrieved this table from immuneACCESS and kept in-frame rearrangements only. Not all clones are present; in checked studies, unresolved V genes account for under half, and no reason is known for the remainder. This sample gives 9,500 to 12,000 clones in total; approximately 84% of them show up just once. Clones ranked in the top ten supply 10% to 12% of the sample. As concerns this clone: This receptor's antigen is unknown. No base qualities exist here, and no much larger clone lies one base off it.

The chain is made from TRBV11-2 and TRBJ2-7; 7 junctional bases match TRBD1. This receptor was taken from a female donor in good health, enrolled as a control in a pregnancy study. The material was CD8+ T cells from peripheral blood mononuclear cells, obtained after pregnancy. The nucleotide sequence reads TGTGCCAGCAGCGACCGGGACAGTGGGTACGAGCAGTACTTC. Its protein product is CASSDRDSGYEQYF.